This is a list of T cell receptor beta chains from one sample in a study of T cell repertoires in cytomegalovirus infection. TCRdb re-analysed the reads in MiXCR, keeping a single row per CDR3 protein. The sample records 450,000 to 650,000 distinct CDR3 sequences, 26% being singletons. The source material was PBMCs. The receptors originated from a human donor in good health (CMV status not recorded). Some clones in this sample may be carry-over from other donors' samples. CDR3s include the opening cysteine and the closing phenylalanine or tryptophan. The D gene is left open where the match is weak. For some rows the clone size is stated as once, few or many, or as a class when expanded; others skip it.

v_call	clone_size	d_call	j_call	cdr3_nt	cdr3_aa
TRBV20-1	.	.	TRBJ2-5	TGCAGTGCCCCACGGCCGGCAGGAGAGACCCAGTACTTC	CSAPRPAGETQYF
TRBV28	.	.	TRBJ1-2	TGTGCCAGCAGTTTTTCTGGGACGGAAGGCTACACCTTC	CASSFSGTEGYTF
TRBV6-2/TRBV6-3	.	.	TRBJ2-1	TGTGCCAGCAGTACACCGGGCCCCACATCGCACAATGAGCAGTTCTTC	CASSTPGPTSHNEQFF
TRBV11-3	.	.	TRBJ1-1	TGTGCCAGCAGCTCAGACTCAGGGACCACTGAAGCTTTCTTT	CASSSDSGTTEAFF
TRBV7-2	.	TRBD1	TRBJ1-2	TGTGCCAGCAGCTTAGCTGGTACGGGCAGGGGGATCTCTGGCTACACCTTC	CASSLAGTGRGISGYTF
TRBV20-1	few	TRBD1	TRBJ1-5	TGCAGTGCTACCGGACAGGGGGCTAGAGATCAGCCCCAGCATTTT	CSATGQGARDQPQHF
TRBV7-2	many	.	TRBJ2-6	TGTGCCAGCAGCTTAAGTGCGGGATTATCTGGGGCCAACGTCCTGACTTTC	CASSLSAGLSGANVLTF
TRBV28	.	.	TRBJ2-2	TGTGCCAGCAGTCAGGGGAGTCTCTTGGCCGGGGAGCTGTTTTTT	CASSQGSLLAGELFF
TRBV19	few	.	TRBJ1-2	TGTGCCAGTAGTATATGGGGAGTTGATGGCTACACCTTC	CASSIWGVDGYTF
TRBV11-2	.	.	TRBJ2-4	TGTGCCAGCAGCTTATCAGCCGTGTTTCAGTACTTC	CASSLSAVFQYF
TRBV19	.	TRBD1	TRBJ2-2	TGTGCCAGCAAATCAACAGGGACAGGGCACACCGGGGAGCTGTTTTTT	CASKSTGTGHTGELFF
TRBV6-2/TRBV6-3	few	TRBD2	TRBJ2-3	TGTGCCAGCAGTTCTCAAGCGGGAGGCACAGATACGCAGTATTTT	CASSSQAGGTDTQYF
TRBV7-8	many	.	TRBJ2-5	TGTGCCAGCAGCCGTCCCCAGGAGTTCCAGGAGACCCAGTACTTC	CASSRPQEFQETQYF
TRBV7-2	many	TRBD2	TRBJ2-1	TGTGCCAGCAGCTCAAGGAAAGCGGGAGTAGCGGAATTC	CASSSRKAGVAEF
TRBV6-1	many	TRBD2	TRBJ2-7	TGTGCCAGCAGTGAAACATCATGGGAGGGCATTAACTACGAGCAGTACTTC	CASSETSWEGINYEQYF
TRBV7-9	.	.	TRBJ1-1	TGTGCCAGCAGCCCGAACATCGGGACACCGAACACTGAAGCTTTCTTT	CASSPNIGTPNTEAFF
TRBV6-2/TRBV6-3	.	.	TRBJ1-6	TGTGCCACCCTCCGGGACTTCAATTCACCCCTCCACTTT	CATLRDFNSPLHF
TRBV6-2/TRBV6-3	many	TRBD2	TRBJ2-4	TGTGCCAGCAGCAGCGGGAGATTAAGCAGAAGAAACATTCAGTACTTC	CASSSGRLSRRNIQYF
TRBV5-6	few	.	TRBJ1-5	TGTGCCAGCAGCTTGAGACTTCAGGGGTTGTATCAGCCCCAGCATTTT	CASSLRLQGLYQPQHF
TRBV19	.	.	TRBJ2-3	TGTGCCAGTAGCCCCTGGGGGTCTGGGTGGAAGCAGTATTTT	CASSPWGSGWKQYF
TRBV5-4	.	TRBD2	TRBJ2-4	TGTGCCAGCAGCTTGTGGGGCCCCACTAGCGGGAGAAGTTTCGCCAAAAACATTCAGTACTTC	CASSLWGPTSGRSFAKNIQYF
TRBV5-1	few	.	TRBJ2-1	TGCGCCAGCAGCCCCTTCTCCTGGGAAGAGCAGTTCTTC	CASSPFSWEEQFF
TRBV6-2/TRBV6-3	few	TRBD1	TRBJ2-2	TGTGCCAGCAGGATAGGGACAGCGAACACCGGGGAGCTGTTTTTT	CASRIGTANTGELFF
TRBV2	.	.	TRBJ2-3	TGTGCCAGCAGTCCGGAGGGATCATACACAGATACGCAGTATTTT	CASSPEGSYTDTQYF
TRBV12-3/TRBV12-4	.	.	TRBJ2-3	TGTGCCAGCAGTCCCGGGAGAGGAGGCACAGATACGCAGTATTTT	CASSPGRGGTDTQYF
TRBV10-3	few	.	TRBJ1-2	TGTGCCATCAGTGAGTCGAGAGGAAACTATGGCTACACCTTC	CAISESRGNYGYTF
TRBV20-1	.	.	TRBJ2-7	TGCAGTGCTGGGATATCCTCCTACGAGCAGTACTTC	CSAGISSYEQYF
TRBV2	few	TRBD2	TRBJ2-1	TGTGCCAGCAGTAAAACTAGCGGGAGGGGGGTTGAGCAGTTCTTC	CASSKTSGRGVEQFF
TRBV20-1	few	.	TRBJ1-1	TGCAGTGCTAGACGGGGTAGTAATACTGAAGCTTTCTTT	CSARRGSNTEAFF
TRBV7-2	many	.	TRBJ2-5	TGTGCCAGCAGCGAACAAGAGACCCAGTACTTC	CASSEQETQYF
TRBV20-1	.	TRBD2	TRBJ2-3	TGCAGTGCTAGAGATCCCGCTAGCGGCCGTAAGGGTACGCAGTATTTT	CSARDPASGRKGTQYF
TRBV12-3/TRBV12-4	.	.	TRBJ1-5	TGTGCCAGCAGTCCCGGCGGGGGGGCCCATCAGCCCCAGCATTTT	CASSPGGGAHQPQHF
TRBV7-2	many	.	TRBJ1-3	TGTGCCAGCAGCTTAGCGGGGGTCTCTGGAAACACCATATATTTT	CASSLAGVSGNTIYF
TRBV7-2	many	TRBD1	TRBJ1-6	TGTGCCAGCAGCTTGGGGACAGGGGGTTCACCCCTCCACTTT	CASSLGTGGSPLHF
TRBV29-1	.	.	TRBJ2-3	TGCAGCGTAGGACTGGTCCTCACAGATACGCAGTATTTT	CSVGLVLTDTQYF
TRBV5-4	.	.	TRBJ2-1	TGTGCCAGCAGCCTGCCGGGGACGAGGAACAATGAGCAGTTCTTC	CASSLPGTRNNEQFF
TRBV7-3	few	.	TRBJ1-2	TGTGCCAGCAGCTTAGAACCTAGCTCTCGAGGCTACACCTTC	CASSLEPSSRGYTF
TRBV30	.	TRBD1	TRBJ1-5	TGTGCCTGGAGCGGGACAGTGCCCAGCAATCAGCCCCAGCATTTT	CAWSGTVPSNQPQHF
TRBV19	few	.	TRBJ1-1	TGTGCCAGTAGTATAGCGACGGTTGAAGCTTTCTTT	CASSIATVEAFF
TRBV9	.	TRBD1	TRBJ2-5	TGTGCCAGCAGCGTGGGACAGGGGTATGAGACCCAGTACTTC	CASSVGQGYETQYF
TRBV19	many	.	TRBJ1-5	TGTGCCAGTAGTACCACAGGACTCAATCAGCCCCAGCATTTT	CASSTTGLNQPQHF
TRBV20-1	.	TRBD2	TRBJ2-7	TGCAGTGCTAGAGATAGCGCGGGAGGGCCTTCCTACGAGCAGTACTTC	CSARDSAGGPSYEQYF
TRBV6-6	.	.	TRBJ1-6	TGTGCCAGCAGTTACTCGAACCGTGGGGATTCACCCCTCCACTTT	CASSYSNRGDSPLHF